This TCR beta chain was observed in a study of T-cell reconstitution after alpha-beta-depleted transplantation in children. Details on this clonotype: Its target is not known.

As it was prepared, the TCRbeta library received unique molecular identifiers. From the PCR reads, TCRdb called clonotypes with MiXCR, one entry per CDR3 protein. The profile shows about a million distinct CDR3 sequences, around 30% of them singletons. Overall study results and limits: Counts and diversity of T cells one year after transplant came mostly from newly produced T cells. It was surviving recipient T cells and thymic progenitors that gave some patients high TCRbeta diversity at day 60. Reportedly, alpha-beta T cells present about two months post-transplant originated from several hundred expanded clones of graft origin.

The CDR3 sequence is 14 residues long. V was clipped by 2 bases and J by 6 bases; unmatched bases: 3. Per germline, CDR1 SGHRS and CDR2 YFSETQ. Sequenced here: PBMCs, mostly from graft donor cells, sampled 360 days after TCRalphabeta/CD19-depleted stem cell transplant. The chain employs TRBV5-1 and TRBJ1-2; 11 bases align to TRBD1. The clonotype comes from a boy under three years old who had a stem cell transplant for SCID, so the T cells may come from the graft donor. The CDR3 sequence is CASSFRTGGDGYTF. The CDR3 DNA reads TGCGCCAGCAGCTTTCGGACAGGGGGCGATGGCTACACCTTC.